This TCR beta chain is from a study of Graves' ophthalmopathy and Graves' hyperthyroidism. Study summary: Investigators collected peripheral blood at initial diagnosis, before any treatment was given.

General study results and limits: The model flagged ophthalmopathy progression at 55% to 71% sensitivity and around 72% specificity.

A remark on this clonotype: What it binds is not known. Mismatch with germline at one junction end may stem from a read error.

This CDR3 region has 14 residues. The germline V gene has CDR1 SGHTA and CDR2 FQGTGA. Patients were left out if they had other autoimmune diseases, uncontrolled infections, pregnancy or lactation. The PBMC fraction was derived from over 9 ml of fresh peripheral blood. Amplification of the TCR beta CDR3 regions used RNA transcripts (as template). First-round RT-PCR used HTBI primers; second-round multiplex PCR followed. TCRdb reanalysed the multiplex PCR reads using MiXCR and keeps one entry per CDR3 protein. The sample includes about 370,000 distinct CDR3 sequences, about a sixth of them seen just once.

The chain links TRBV7-3 to TRBJ2-2; D is ambiguous. Sequenced: peripheral blood. The receptor was derived from an adult woman with stable Graves' hyperthyroidism. This chain's CDR3 is CASGLSGYTGELFF. CDR3 DNA sequence: TGTGCCAGCGGCTTATCTGGATACACCGGGGAGCTGTTTTTT. Combining the CDR3 with reference TRBV7-3 and TRBJ2-2 gives the whole variable domain GAGVSQTPSNKVTEKGKYVELRCDPISGHTALYWYRQSLGQGPEFLIYFQGTGAADDSGLPNDRFFAVRPEGSVSTLKIQRTERGDSAVYLCASGLSGYTGELFFGEGSRLTVL.